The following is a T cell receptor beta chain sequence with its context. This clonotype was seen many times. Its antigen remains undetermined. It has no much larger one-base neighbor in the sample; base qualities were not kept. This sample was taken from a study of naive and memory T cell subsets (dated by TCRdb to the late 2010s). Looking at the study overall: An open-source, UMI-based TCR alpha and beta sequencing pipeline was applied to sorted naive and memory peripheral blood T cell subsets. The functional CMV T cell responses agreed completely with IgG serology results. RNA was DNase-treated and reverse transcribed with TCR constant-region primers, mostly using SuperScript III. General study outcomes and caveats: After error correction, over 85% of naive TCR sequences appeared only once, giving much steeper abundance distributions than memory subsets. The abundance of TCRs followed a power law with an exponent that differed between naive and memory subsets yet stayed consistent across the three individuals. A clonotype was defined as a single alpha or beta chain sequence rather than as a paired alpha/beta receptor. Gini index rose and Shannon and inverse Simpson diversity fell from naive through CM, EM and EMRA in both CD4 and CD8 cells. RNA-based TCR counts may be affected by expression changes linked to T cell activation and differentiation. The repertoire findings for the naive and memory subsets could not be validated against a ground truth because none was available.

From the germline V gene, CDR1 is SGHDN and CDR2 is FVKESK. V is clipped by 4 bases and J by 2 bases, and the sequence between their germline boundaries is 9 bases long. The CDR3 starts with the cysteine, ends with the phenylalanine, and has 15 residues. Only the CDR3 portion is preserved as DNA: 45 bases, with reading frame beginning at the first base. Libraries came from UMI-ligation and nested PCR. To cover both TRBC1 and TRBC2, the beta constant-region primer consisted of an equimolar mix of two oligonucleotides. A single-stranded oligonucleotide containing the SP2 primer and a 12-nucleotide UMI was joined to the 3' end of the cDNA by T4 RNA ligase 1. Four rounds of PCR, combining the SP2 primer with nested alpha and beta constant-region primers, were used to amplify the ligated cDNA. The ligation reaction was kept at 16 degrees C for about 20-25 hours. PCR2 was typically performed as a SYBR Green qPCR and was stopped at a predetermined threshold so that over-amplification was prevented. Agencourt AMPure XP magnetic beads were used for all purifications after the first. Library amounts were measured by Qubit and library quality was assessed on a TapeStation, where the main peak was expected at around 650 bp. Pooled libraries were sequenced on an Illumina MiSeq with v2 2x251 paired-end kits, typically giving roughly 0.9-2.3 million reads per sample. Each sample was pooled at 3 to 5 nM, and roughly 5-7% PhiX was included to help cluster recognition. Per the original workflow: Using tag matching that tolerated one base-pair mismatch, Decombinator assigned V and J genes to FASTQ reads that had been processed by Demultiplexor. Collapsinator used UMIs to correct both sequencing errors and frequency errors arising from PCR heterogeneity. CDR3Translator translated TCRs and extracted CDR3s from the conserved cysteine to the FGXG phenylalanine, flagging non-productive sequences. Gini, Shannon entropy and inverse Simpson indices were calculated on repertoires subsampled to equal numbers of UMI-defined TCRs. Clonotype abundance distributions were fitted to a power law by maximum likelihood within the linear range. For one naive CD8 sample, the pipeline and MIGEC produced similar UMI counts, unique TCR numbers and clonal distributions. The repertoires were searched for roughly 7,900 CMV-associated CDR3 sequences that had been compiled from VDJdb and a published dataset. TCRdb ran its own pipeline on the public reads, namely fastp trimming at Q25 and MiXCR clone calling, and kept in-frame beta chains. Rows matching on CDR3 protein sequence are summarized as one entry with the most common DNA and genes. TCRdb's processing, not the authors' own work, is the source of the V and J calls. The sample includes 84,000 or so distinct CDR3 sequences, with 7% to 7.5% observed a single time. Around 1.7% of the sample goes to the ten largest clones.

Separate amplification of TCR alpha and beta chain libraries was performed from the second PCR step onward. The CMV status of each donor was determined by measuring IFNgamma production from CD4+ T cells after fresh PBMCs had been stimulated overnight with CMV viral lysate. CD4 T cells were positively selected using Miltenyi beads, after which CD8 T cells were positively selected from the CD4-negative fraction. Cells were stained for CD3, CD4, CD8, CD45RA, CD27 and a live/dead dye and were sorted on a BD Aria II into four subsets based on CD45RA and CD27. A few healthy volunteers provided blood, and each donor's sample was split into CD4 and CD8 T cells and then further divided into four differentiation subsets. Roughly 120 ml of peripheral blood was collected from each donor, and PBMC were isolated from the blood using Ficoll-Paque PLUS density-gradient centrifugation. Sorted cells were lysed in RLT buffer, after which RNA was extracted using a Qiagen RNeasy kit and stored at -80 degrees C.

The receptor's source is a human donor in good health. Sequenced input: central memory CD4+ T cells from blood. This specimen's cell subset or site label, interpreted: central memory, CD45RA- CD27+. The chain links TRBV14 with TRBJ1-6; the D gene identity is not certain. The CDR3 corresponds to CASSLPGTYNSPLHF. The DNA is TGTGCCAGCAGCCTCCCCGGGACCTATAATTCACCCCTCCACTTT. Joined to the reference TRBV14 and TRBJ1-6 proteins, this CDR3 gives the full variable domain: EAGVTQFPSHSVIEKGQTVTLRCDPISGHDNLYWYRRVMGKEIKFLLHFVKESKQDESGMPNNRFLAERTGGTYSTLKVQPAELEDSGVYFCASSLPGTYNSPLHFGNGTRLTVT.